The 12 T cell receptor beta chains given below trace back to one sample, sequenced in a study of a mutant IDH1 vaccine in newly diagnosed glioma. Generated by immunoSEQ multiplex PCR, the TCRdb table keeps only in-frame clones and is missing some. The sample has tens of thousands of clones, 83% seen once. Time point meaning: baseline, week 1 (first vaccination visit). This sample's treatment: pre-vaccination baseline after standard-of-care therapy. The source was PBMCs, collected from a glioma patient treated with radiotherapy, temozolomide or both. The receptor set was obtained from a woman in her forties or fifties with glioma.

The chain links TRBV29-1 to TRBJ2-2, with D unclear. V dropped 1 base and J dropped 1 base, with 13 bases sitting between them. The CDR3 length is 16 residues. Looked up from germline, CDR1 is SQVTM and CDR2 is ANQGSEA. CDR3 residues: CSVEAWGPLNTGELFF. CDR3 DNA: TGCAGCGTTGAAGCATGGGGTCCCCTGAACACCGGGGAGCTGTTTTTT.

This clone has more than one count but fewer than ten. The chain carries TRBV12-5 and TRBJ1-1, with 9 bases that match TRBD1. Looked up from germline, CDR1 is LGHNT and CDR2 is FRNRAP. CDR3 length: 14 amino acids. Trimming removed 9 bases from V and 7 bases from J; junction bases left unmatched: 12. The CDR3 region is CASESGTGKIEAFF. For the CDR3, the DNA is TGTGCTAGCGAATCCGGGACAGGGAAGATTGAAGCTTTCTTT. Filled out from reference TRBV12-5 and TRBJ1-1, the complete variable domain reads DARVTQTPRHKVTEMGQEVTMRCQPILGHNTVFWYRQTMMQGLELLAYFRNRAPLDDSGMPKDRFSAEMPDATLATLKIQPSEPRDSAVYFCASESGTGKIEAFFGQGTRLTVV.

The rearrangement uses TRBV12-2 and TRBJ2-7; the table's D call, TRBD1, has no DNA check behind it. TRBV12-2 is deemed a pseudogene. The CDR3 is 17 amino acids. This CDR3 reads CASRDHIDRGTSYEQYF. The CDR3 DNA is TGTGCAAGTCGCGACCATATTGACAGGGGAACCTCCTACGAGCAGTACTTC.

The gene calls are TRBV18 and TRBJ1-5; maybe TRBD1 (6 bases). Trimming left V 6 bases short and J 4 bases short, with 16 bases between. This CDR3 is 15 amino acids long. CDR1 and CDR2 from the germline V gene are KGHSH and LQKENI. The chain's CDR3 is CASSVGGQPNQPQHF. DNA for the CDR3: TGTGCCAGCTCCGTCGGCGGACAGCCAAATCAGCCCCAGCATTTT. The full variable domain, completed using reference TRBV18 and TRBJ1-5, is NAGVMQNPRHLVRRRGQEARLRCSPMKGHSHVYWYRQLPEEGLKFMVYLQKENIIDESGMPKERFSAEFPKEGPSILRIQQVVRGDSAAYFCASSVGGQPNQPQHFGDGTRLSIL.

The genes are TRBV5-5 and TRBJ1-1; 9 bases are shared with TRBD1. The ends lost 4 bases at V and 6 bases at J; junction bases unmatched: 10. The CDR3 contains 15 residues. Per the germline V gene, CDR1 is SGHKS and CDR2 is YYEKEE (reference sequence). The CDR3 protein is CASSIRDREGSEAFF. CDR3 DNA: TGTGCCAGCAGCATCCGGGACAGGGAAGGGTCTGAAGCTTTCTTT.

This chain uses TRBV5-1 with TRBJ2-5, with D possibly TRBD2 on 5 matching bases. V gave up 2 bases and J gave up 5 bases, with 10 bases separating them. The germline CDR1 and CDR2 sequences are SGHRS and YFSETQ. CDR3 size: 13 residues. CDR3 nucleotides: TGCGCCAGCAGCTTAGGTCAGCGGGAGACCCAGTACTTC. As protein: CASSLGQRETQYF.

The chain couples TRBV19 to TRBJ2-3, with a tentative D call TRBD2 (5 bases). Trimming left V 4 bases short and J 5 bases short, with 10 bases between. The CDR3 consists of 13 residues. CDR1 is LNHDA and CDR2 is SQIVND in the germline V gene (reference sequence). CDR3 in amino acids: CASSRENLDTQYF. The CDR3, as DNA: TGTGCCAGTAGTAGGGAGAATTTAGATACGCAGTATTTT.

CDR3 residues: CASSLGPNGYTF. The CDR3 DNA reads TGTGCCAGCAGCTTAGGCCCCAATGGCTACACCTTC. The V call is TRBV7-9, the J call TRBJ1-2; no clear D gene. Germline-derived CDR1 and CDR2 are SEHNR and FQNEAQ (reference sequence). There are 12 residues in the CDR3. V was trimmed by 1 base and J by 6 bases, leaving 6 bases between them.

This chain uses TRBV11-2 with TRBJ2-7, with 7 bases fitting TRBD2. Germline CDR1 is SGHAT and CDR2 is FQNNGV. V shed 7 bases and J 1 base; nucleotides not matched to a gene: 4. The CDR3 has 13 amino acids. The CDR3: CASKGTKSYEQYF. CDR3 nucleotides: TGTGCCAGCAAGGGGACTAAGTCCTACGAGCAGTACTTC.

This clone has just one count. This CDR3 reads CASSEEGLSGNTIYF. CDR3 DNA: TGTGCCAGCAGTGAGGAGGGGTTGTCTGGAAACACCATATATTTT. The J gene is TRBJ1-3, the V gene TRBV2; D is perhaps TRBD1 (5 bases). The CDR3 is 15 residues long. CDR1 is SNHLY, CDR2 FYNNEI, per germline. The germline V and J ends were trimmed by 3 bases and 1 base, with 10 bases remaining between them. The full variable domain, with the rest looked up from reference TRBV2 and TRBJ1-3, is EPEVTQTPSHQVTQMGQEVILRCVPISNHLYFYWYRQILGQKVEFLVSFYNNEISEKSEIFDDQFSVERPDGSNFTLKIRSTKLEDSAMYFCASSEEGLSGNTIYFGEGSWLTVV.

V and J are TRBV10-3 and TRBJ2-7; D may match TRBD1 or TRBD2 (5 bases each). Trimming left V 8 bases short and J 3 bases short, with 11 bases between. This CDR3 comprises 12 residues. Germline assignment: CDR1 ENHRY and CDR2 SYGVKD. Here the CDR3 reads CAIAGRFYEQYF. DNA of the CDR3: TGTGCCATCGCAGGGAGATTCTACGAGCAGTACTTC.

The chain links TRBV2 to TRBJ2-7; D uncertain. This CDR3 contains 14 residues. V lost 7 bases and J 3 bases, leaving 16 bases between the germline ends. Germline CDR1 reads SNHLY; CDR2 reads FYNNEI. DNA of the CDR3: TGTGCCAGCATGGGATATACGGCGAGCTACGAGCAGTACTTC. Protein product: CASMGYTASYEQYF. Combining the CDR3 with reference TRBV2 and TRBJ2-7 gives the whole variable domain EPEVTQTPSHQVTQMGQEVILRCVPISNHLYFYWYRQILGQKVEFLVSFYNNEISEKSEIFDDQFSVERPDGSNFTLKIRSTKLEDSAMYFCASMGYTASYEQYFGPGTRLTVT.